This T cell receptor beta chain derives from a study of early T cells in non-severe SARS-CoV-2 infection. Trimming shortened V by 0 bases and J by 4 bases, and 11 bases separated the two germline ends. The CDR3 is made up of 14 amino acids. CDR1 and CDR2 from the germline V gene are DFQATT and SNEGSKA (reference sequence). Each CDR3 protein is one row after TCRdb ran MiXCR on the 5' RACE reads. Found here are some 26,000 distinct CDR3 sequences, about 4% of them singletons; the top ten hold 3.5% to 4.5%. The J gene is TRBJ2-3, the V gene TRBV20-1; D is perhaps TRBD1 (5 bases). The TCR originated in an adult who was a healthcare worker with PCR-confirmed SARS-CoV-2 infection or an uninfected control (not recorded which). The specimen was whole blood. This CDR3 reads CSARDGQGADTQYF. CDR3 sequence (DNA): TGCAGTGCTAGAGATGGGCAGGGCGCAGATACGCAGTATTTT.